The present T cell receptor (beta chain) was sequenced within a study of cytomegalovirus exposure and HLA in healthy donors. General study points: One variant, a missense change in DCLRE1C, was linked in a later analysis to TCR beta V- and J-gene trimming.

With 60 Vbeta and 13 Jbeta primers, the PCR was carried out. The assay was immunoSEQ multiplex PCR, and TCRdb's table has in-frame clones only and misses some. The repertoire holds about 150,000 clones, with more than 7.5% as singletons. Points on this clone: Its antigen is unidentified.

Sequences were obtained from PBMCs. The receptor was derived from a man aged 50-59 years in good health and CMV-seronegative.

CDR3 DNA: TGTGCCAGCAGCCGTGGACAGGCCCCCTCCTACGAGCAGTACTTC. Protein sequence: CASSRGQAPSYEQYF. J is TRBJ2-7 and V is TRBV5-4; 7 bases fit TRBD1. The V segment lost 4 bases and the J segment 0 bases; nucleotides outside the gene matches: 7. CDR1 and CDR2 from the germline V gene are SGHNT and YYREEE (reference sequence). The CDR3 runs 15 residues.